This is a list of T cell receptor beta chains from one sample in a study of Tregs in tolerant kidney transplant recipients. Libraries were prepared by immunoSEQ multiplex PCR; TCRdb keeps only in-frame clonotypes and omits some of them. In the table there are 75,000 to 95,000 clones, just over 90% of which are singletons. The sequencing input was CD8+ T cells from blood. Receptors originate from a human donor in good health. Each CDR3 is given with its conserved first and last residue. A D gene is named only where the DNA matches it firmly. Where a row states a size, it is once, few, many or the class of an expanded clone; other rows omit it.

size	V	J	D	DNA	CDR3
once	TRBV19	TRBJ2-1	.	TGTGCCCAGCCAAGGGGGGCATACAATGAGCAGTTCTTC	CAQPRGAYNEQFF
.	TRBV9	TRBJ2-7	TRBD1	TGTGCCAGCAGCATCGGACAGGGCTACGAGCAGTACTTC	CASSIGQGYEQYF
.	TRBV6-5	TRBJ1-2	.	TGTGCCAGCAGCCCAGACAGCTATGGCTACACCTTC	CASSPDSYGYTF
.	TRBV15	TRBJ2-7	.	TGTGCCACCAGCACTGCGGGCCTCCAGGGCTACGAGCAGTACTTC	CATSTAGLQGYEQYF
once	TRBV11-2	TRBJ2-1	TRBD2	TGTGCCAGCAGCCGACTAGCGGGGGGGCCCGGGGAGATCTTC	CASSRLAGGPGEIF
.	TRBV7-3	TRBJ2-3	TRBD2	TGTGCCAGCAGCAAGACTAGCGGGACGGCAGATACGCAGTATTTT	CASSKTSGTADTQYF
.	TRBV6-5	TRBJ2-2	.	TGTGCCAGCAGAAACACCGGGGAGCTGTTTTTT	CASRNTGELFF
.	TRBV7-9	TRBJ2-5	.	TGTGCCAGCAGCTTCACGCACGGTCAAGAGACCCAGTACTTC	CASSFTHGQETQYF
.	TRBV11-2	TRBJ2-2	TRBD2	TGTGCCAGCAGCCCAAGCGGGGCCTGGCCCGGGGAGCTGTTTTTT	CASSPSGAWPGELFF
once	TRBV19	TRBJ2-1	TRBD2	TGTGCCAGTAGTGTAACTAGCGGGGGGGCCTTCTACAATGAGCAGTTCTTC	CASSVTSGGAFYNEQFF
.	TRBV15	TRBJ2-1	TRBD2	TGTGCCACCTCAAACGAATGGGGACTAGCGGGGAATGAGCAGTTCTTC	CATSNEWGLAGNEQFF
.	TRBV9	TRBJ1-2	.	TGTGCCAGCAGCGACCAGGGGAGCTATGGCTACACCTTC	CASSDQGSYGYTF
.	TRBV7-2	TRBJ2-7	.	TGTGCCAGCAGCTCAACTAGCAGTCTACCCGGCGAGCAGTACTTC	CASSSTSSLPGEQYF
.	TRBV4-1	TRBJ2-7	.	TGCGCCAGCAGCCAACTTCCGGGACGGACCTCCTACGAGCAGTACTTC	CASSQLPGRTSYEQYF
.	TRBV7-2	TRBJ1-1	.	TGTGCCAGCAGCACCTTAGAGGGATACACTGAAGCTTTCTTT	CASSTLEGYTEAFF
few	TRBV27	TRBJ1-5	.	TGTGCCAGCAGTTTCAGTCAGTTTAATCAGCCCCAGCATTTT	CASSFSQFNQPQHF
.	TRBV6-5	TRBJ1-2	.	TGTGCCAGCAGTTGGATAGCCCGGGGAGGCTACACCTTC	CASSWIARGGYTF
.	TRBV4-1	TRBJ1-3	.	TGCGCCAGCAGCCCTATAGGAGAGGACACCATATATTTT	CASSPIGEDTIYF